One and the same sample provided the 17 T cell receptor beta chains below, sequenced in a study of human T cells and chemical hapten exposure. Time point indicated: patch test 2, 6 weeks after DPC sensitization. As for treatment: therapeutic diphenylcyclopropenone sensitization with weekly scalp DPC. Each CDR3 protein is one row after TCRdb ran MiXCR on the RACE reads. Here the sample spans more than 110,000 distinct CDR3 sequences, about an eighth being singletons. Source: whole blood, taken in connection with sensitization to the hapten diphenylcyclopropenone (DPC). The receptor source for this set is a woman between 45 and 65 years old with alopecia areata. Some clones in this sample may be carry-over from other donors' samples.

CDR3 amino acids: CASSPQGKVGGEQFF. CDR3 sequence (DNA): TGTGCCAGCTCACCACAGGGTAAAGTCGGTGGTGAGCAGTTCTTC. J is TRBJ2-1 and V is TRBV18; D remains ambiguous. V gave up 1 base and J gave up 9 bases, with 16 bases separating them. This CDR3 is built from 15 residues. Germline lookup yields CDR1 KGHSH and CDR2 LQKENI.

This clonotype was picked up a small number of times. The chain is built from TRBV5-1 and TRBJ2-7; the D call may be TRBD1 or TRBD2 (5 bases each). This CDR3 is 14 amino acids long. V dropped 0 bases and J dropped 6 bases, with 13 bases sitting between them. Germline V gene sequence: CDR1 SGHRS, CDR2 YFSETQ. This chain's CDR3 is CASSLVATVSEQYF. The CDR3 coding sequence is TGCGCCAGCAGCTTGGTAGCGACAGTTTCCGAGCAGTACTTC.

This clonotype was seen more than once but under ten times. The rearrangement joins TRBV20-1 to TRBJ2-3, with 8 bases that match TRBD1. The CDR3 sequence is 13 residues long. J gave up 4 bases and V 5 bases, and 5 bases lay outside the gene matches. Germline V gives CDR1 DFQATT, CDR2 SNEGSKA (reference sequence). The CDR3 DNA follows: TGCAGTGCTGGACAGGGATCCCCAGATACGCAGTATTTT. It encodes CSAGQGSPDTQYF.

In this sample, this clonotype turned up a few times. This rearrangement joins TRBV18 to TRBJ2-1, with 9 bases matching TRBD2. V gave up 3 bases and J gave up 5 bases; unmatched junction bases: 5. Germline CDR1 reads KGHSH; CDR2 reads LQKENI. The CDR3 totals 15 residues. CDR3 region: CASSPRLADNNEQFF. In nucleotides, the CDR3 is TGTGCCAGCTCACCCAGACTAGCGGACAACAATGAGCAGTTCTTC.

This clonotype was found many times. This chain joins TRBV6-1 and TRBJ2-4, with no clear D. Germline V gene lookup returns CDR1 MNHNS and CDR2 SASEGT. V lost 2 bases to trimming and J lost 1 base, with 9 bases between them. The CDR3 runs 15 residues. The CDR3 DNA reads as TGTGCCAGCAGTGAAACCGGCAGGGCCAAAAACATTCAGTACTTC. Protein product: CASSETGRAKNIQYF.

As to this clonotype: The junction shows a germline mismatch at one end, possibly a read error. The chain recombines TRBV6-5 with TRBJ2-5; 7 bases agree with TRBD1. Germline V gene data show CDR1 as MNHEY and CDR2 as SVGAGI. This CDR3 region has 14 residues. The CDR3 nucleotides are TGCCCCCAGTATATTGGGACAGCCCAAGAGACCCAGTACTTC. This translates into CPQYIGTAQETQYF.

There are a few counts of this clonotype. J is TRBJ1-1 and V is TRBV24-1; D might be TRBD1 (6 bases). Per germline, CDR1 KGHDR and CDR2 SFDVKD. Deletions cut 9 bases from V and 1 base from J, with 8 bases between. This CDR3 comprises 12 residues. DNA for the CDR3: TGTGCCACCTCAGGGGCGAACACTGAAGCTTTCTTT. It encodes CATSGANTEAFF.

This clonotype appeared a few times. The rearrangement links TRBV6-5 to TRBJ2-2; D remains ambiguous. The V gene lost 0 bases and the J gene lost 1 base, with 9 bases spanning the gap. The length of the CDR3 is 16 residues. Germline V gene lookup returns CDR1 MNHEY and CDR2 SVGAGI. The CDR3 reads CASSYSNARNTGELFF. In DNA, the CDR3 is TGTGCCAGCAGTTACTCGAATGCCAGGAACACCGGGGAGCTGTTTTTT.

This clonotype was counted at least ten times. The chain links TRBV12-3 or TRBV12-4 to TRBJ2-2; possible D gene TRBD1, 5 bases. Trimming took 7 bases from V and 5 from J, leaving 11 bases between them. CDR3 length equals 13 residues. In nucleotides, the CDR3 is TGTGCCAGCACGGCAGGGAAGACCGGGGAGCTGTTTTTT. Protein sequence: CASTAGKTGELFF.

The DNA of the CDR3 is TGTGCCAGCAGCCCCCCGGGCCGGAGCCCCCGCGAGCAGTACTTC. Protein: CASSPPGRSPREQYF. The V call is TRBV9, the J call TRBJ2-7; no definite D call. The CDR3 spans 15 residues. V was cut by 4 bases and J by 6 bases, with 20 bases left in between. Germline V gene lookup returns CDR1 SGDLS and CDR2 YYNGEE.

This clonotype came up many times. The V gene is TRBV21-1, the J gene TRBJ2-7; the D segment call TRBD1 is taken from the table without a DNA check. TRBV21-1 is a listed pseudogene. The CDR3 sequence is 12 residues long. The CDR3 nucleotides read TGTGCCAGCAGCAAATTGCACAGGGAGCAGTACTTC. This codes for CASSKLHREQYF.

This clonotype was recorded at least ten times. The chain is built from TRBV7-2 and TRBJ2-5, with D hard to call. Germline V gene data show CDR1 as SGHTA and CDR2 as FQGNSA. The CDR3 consists of 13 residues. The V gene lost 2 bases and the J gene lost 5 bases, with 9 bases spanning the gap. The CDR3 DNA reads as TGTGCCAGCAGCTTAAGCATGGTGGAGACCCAGTACTTC. Protein sequence: CASSLSMVETQYF.

The gene calls are TRBV6-5 and TRBJ1-2; 7 bases agree with TRBD1. CDR1 and CDR2 from the germline V gene are MNHEY and SVGAGI. Trimming took 0 bases from V and 7 from J; bases not matched to a gene: 5. There are 14 residues in the CDR3. The CDR3 is CASSYSFPGGGYTF. CDR3 coding DNA: TGTGCCAGCAGTTACTCGTTCCCAGGGGGTGGCTACACCTTC.

This chain uses TRBV27 with TRBJ2-1, with 11 bases matching TRBD2. Looked up from germline, CDR1 is MNHEY and CDR2 is SMNVEV (reference sequence). Germline trimming cut 2 bases from V and 6 bases from J; bases unmatched to any gene: 9. This CDR3 is 17 amino acids long. Written as DNA, the CDR3 is TGTGCCAGCAGTTTACCGATAGCGGGAGGGGTATTCAATGAGCAGTTCTTC. The encoded protein is CASSLPIAGGVFNEQFF.

This clonotype has more than one count but fewer than ten. The CDR3 protein is CASSRQGFTSYEQYF. CDR3 bases: TGTGCCAGCAGTAGGCAGGGCTTTACCTCCTACGAGCAGTACTTC. The genes are TRBV6-5 and TRBJ2-7; a possible D gene is TRBD1 (5 bases). The V gene lost 5 bases and the J gene lost 0 bases, with 14 bases spanning the gap. Germline V gene lookup returns CDR1 MNHEY and CDR2 SVGAGI. The CDR3 consists of 15 residues.

In DNA form, the CDR3 reads TGTGCCAGCAGCTTATCCCCCGCCGGGGAGCTGTTTTTT. Translation gives CASSLSPAGELFF. The chain combines TRBV7-2 with TRBJ2-2, with D unresolved. The CDR3 extends over 13 amino acids. Germline loops: CDR1 SGHTA, CDR2 FQGNSA. Trimming took off 2 bases at V and 6 bases at J, with 7 bases between the two ends.

The chain carries TRBV20-1 and TRBJ1-4; 8 nucleotides align to TRBD1. The CDR3 totals 16 residues. Unmatched junction bases numbered 6, after V lost 3 bases and J lost 0 bases. Germline V gene sequence: CDR1 DFQATT, CDR2 SNEGSKA (reference sequence). CDR3 sequence reads: CSASRTGMATNEKLFF. In nucleotides, the CDR3 is TGCAGTGCTAGTCGGACAGGGATGGCAACTAATGAAAAACTGTTTTTT.